This passage covers 5 T cell receptor beta chains from one sample sequenced in a study of human T cells and chemical hapten exposure (TCRdb year 2021). Library construction relied on RACE. The data were produced on a NextSeq 500. The raw public reads went through TCRdb reprocessing: fastp at Q25, MiXCR clone calling, in-frame beta chains kept. Here each entry gathers all rows of one CDR3 protein and keeps the most common genes and DNA. The sample table records about 350,000 distinct CDR3 sequences; 5.5% of these occur just once. Around 8.8% of the sample belongs to the ten largest clones. In light of the paper, this sample's time point label describes: pre-sensitization, week 0. The sample's treatment or condition label is to be understood as: therapeutic diphenylcyclopropenone sensitization with weekly scalp DPC. This material consisted of whole blood, taken in connection with sensitization to the hapten diphenylcyclopropenone (DPC). These TCRs come from a woman in her late teens or twenties with alopecia areata. Some clones in this sample may be carry-over from other donors' samples.

The chain has TRBV6-6 and TRBJ1-1, with D unresolved. The CDR3 is 15 residues long. The germline V gene has CDR1 MNHNY and CDR2 SVGAGI (reference sequence). V gave up 1 base and J gave up 2 bases, with 11 bases separating them. The CDR3 loop is CASSYWINSNTEAFF. CDR3 in DNA: TGTGCCAGCAGTTACTGGATAAACAGCAACACTGAAGCTTTCTTT.

This clonotype was picked up many times. The chain has TRBV27 and TRBJ1-6; 7 bases align to TRBD1. The J segment lost 10 bases and the V segment lost 4 bases, leaving 13 bases of the junction unmatched. The CDR3 loop spans 16 amino acids. Germline CDR1 is MNHEY and CDR2 is SMNVEV (reference sequence). CDR3 nucleotides: TGTGCCAGCAGTTCCCCTTTCGACAGGGATTACTCACCCCTCCACTTT. It translates to CASSSPFDRDYSPLHF.

This clonotype has a handful of counts. The chain links TRBV28 to TRBJ1-1; D gene uncertain. The CDR3 consists of 14 residues. The ends were cut back, 2 bases at V and 3 bases at J, with 10 bases in the middle. The V gene's germline CDR1 is MDHEN and CDR2 SYDVKM. CDR3 sequence reads: CASSLRVGYTEAFF. CDR3 coding DNA: TGTGCCAGCAGTTTAAGGGTGGGGTACACTGAAGCTTTCTTT.

This clonotype was observed a handful of times. The chain carries TRBV20-1 and TRBJ2-7; D is possibly TRBD2 (5 bases). The CDR3 is made up of 14 amino acids. Germline V gene sequence: CDR1 DFQATT, CDR2 SNEGSKA (reference sequence). Trimming removed 1 base from V and 3 bases from J, with 13 bases in between. The CDR3 sequence: CSARGSGSVYEQYF. In DNA, the CDR3 is TGCAGTGCTAGAGGTTCTGGGAGTGTCTACGAGCAGTACTTC.

The rearrangement joins TRBV6-6 to TRBJ2-3; D may be TRBD2 (5 bases). The CDR3 covers 13 residues. Per germline, CDR1 MNHNY and CDR2 SVGAGI (reference sequence). V lost 2 bases and J 9 bases, leaving 12 bases between the germline ends. The CDR3, as DNA: TGTGCCAGCAGTTACGAAAGGAGGCAGACGCAGTATTTT. The encoded protein is CASSYERRQTQYF.